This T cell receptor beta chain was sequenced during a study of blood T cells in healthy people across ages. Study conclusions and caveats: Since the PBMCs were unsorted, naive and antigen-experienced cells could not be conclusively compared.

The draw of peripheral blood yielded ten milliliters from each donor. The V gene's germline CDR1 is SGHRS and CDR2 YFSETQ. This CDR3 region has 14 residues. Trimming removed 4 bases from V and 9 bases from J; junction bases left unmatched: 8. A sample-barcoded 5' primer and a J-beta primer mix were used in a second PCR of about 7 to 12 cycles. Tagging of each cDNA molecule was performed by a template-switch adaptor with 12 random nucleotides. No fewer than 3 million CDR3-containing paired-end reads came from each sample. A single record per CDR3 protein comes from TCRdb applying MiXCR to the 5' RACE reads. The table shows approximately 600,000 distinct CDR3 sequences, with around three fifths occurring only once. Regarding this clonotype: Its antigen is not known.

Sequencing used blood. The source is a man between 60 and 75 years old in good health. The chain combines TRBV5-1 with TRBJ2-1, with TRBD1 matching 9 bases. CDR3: CASSPNRGLGEQFF. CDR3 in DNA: TGCGCCAGCAGCCCGAACAGGGGGCTTGGTGAGCAGTTCTTC.